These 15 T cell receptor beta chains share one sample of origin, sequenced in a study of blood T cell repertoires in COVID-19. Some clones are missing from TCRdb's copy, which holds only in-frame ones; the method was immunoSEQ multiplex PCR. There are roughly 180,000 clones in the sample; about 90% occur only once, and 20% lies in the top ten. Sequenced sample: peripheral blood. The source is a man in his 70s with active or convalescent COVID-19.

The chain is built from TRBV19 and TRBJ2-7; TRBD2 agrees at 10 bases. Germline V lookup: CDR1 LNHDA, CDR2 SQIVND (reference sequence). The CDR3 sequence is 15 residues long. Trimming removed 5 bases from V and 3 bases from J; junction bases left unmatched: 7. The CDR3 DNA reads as TGTGCCAGTAGTTCAAGACTAGCGGGCTTCTACGAGCAGTACTTC. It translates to CASSSRLAGFYEQYF.

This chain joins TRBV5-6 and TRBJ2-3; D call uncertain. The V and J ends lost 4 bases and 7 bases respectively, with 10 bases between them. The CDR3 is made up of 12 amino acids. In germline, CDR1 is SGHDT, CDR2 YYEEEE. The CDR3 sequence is CASSQTTYTQYF. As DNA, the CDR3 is TGTGCCAGCAGCCAAACTACCTATACGCAGTATTTT.

This CDR3 reads CASSHRGTEAFF. DNA of the CDR3: TGTGCCAGCAGTCACAGGGGAACTGAAGCTTTCTTT. The gene calls are TRBV6-5 and TRBJ1-1; 7 bases are a match to TRBD1. CDR3 length: 12 amino acids. Germline CDR1 is MNHEY and CDR2 is SVGAGI. J was trimmed by 5 bases and V by 5 bases; bases with no gene match: 2.

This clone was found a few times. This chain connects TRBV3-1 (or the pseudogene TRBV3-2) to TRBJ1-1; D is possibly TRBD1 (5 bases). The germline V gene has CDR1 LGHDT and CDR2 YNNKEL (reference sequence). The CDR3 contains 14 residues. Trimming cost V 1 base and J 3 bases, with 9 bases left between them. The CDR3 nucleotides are TGTGCCAGCAGCCAAGGGCAGGGCGACACTGAAGCTTTCTTT. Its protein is CASSQGQGDTEAFF.

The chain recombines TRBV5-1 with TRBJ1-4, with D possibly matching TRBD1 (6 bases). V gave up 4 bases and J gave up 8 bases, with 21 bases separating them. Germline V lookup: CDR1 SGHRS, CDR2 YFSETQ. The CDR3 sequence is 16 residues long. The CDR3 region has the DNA TGCGCCAGCAGCCCGACCCCACAGGGTACCGGGGAAAAACTGTTTTTT. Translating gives CASSPTPQGTGEKLFF.

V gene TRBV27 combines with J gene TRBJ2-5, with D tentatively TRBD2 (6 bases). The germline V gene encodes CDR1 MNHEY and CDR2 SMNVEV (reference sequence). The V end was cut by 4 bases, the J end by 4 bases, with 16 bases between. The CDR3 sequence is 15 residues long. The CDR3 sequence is CASSWLSSGGETQYF. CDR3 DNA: TGTGCCAGCAGTTGGCTCTCGTCCGGGGGAGAGACCCAGTACTTC.

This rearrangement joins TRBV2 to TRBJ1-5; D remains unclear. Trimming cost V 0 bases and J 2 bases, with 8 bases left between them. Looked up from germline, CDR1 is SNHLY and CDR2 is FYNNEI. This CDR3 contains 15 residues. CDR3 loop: CASSEAGPGNQPQHF. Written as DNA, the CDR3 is TGTGCCAGCAGTGAAGCTGGGCCTGGCAATCAGCCCCAGCATTTT.

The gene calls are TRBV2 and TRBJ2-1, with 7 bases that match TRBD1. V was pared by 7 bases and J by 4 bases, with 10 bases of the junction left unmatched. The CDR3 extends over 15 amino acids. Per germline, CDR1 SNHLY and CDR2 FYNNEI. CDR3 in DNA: TGTGCCAGCAAGATACAGGGGAGAGGGTACAATGAGCAGTTCTTC. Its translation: CASKIQGRGYNEQFF. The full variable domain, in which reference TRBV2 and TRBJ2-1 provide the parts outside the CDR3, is EPEVTQTPSHQVTQMGQEVILRCVPISNHLYFYWYRQILGQKVEFLVSFYNNEISEKSEIFDDQFSVERPDGSNFTLKIRSTKLEDSAMYFCASKIQGRGYNEQFFGPGTRLTVL.

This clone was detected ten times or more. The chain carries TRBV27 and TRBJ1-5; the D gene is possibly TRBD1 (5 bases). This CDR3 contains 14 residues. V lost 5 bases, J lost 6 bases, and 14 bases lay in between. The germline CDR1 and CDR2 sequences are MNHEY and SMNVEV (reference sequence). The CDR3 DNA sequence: TGTGCCAGCAGTCCCCGGGACTCCGGTCAGCCCCAGCATTTT. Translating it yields CASSPRDSGQPQHF.

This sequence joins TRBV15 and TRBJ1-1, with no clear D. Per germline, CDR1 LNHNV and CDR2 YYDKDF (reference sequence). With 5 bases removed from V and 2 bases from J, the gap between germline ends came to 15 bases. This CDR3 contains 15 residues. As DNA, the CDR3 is TGTGCCACCAGCGCCCGGGTCAATATTAACACTGAAGCTTTCTTT. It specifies CATSARVNINTEAFF.

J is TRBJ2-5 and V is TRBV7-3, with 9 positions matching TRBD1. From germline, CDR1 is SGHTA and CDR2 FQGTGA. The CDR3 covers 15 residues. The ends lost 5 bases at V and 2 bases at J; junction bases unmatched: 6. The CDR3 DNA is TGTGCCAGCAGCGAAACAGGGGGCCCACAAGAGACCCAGTACTTC. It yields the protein CASSETGGPQETQYF.

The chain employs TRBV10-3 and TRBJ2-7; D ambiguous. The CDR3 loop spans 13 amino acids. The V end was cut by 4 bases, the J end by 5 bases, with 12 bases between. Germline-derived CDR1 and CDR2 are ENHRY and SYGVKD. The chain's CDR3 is CAISAGFTHEQYF. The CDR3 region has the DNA TGTGCCATCAGTGCCGGTTTCACCCACGAGCAGTACTTC.

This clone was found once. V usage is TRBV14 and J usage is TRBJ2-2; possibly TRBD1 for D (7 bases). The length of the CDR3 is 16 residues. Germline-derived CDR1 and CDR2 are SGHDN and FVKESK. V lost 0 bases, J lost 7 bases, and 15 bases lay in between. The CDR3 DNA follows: TGTGCCAGCAGCCAAGAGAGGAGGGGGCTCGGCGGGGAGCTGTTTTTT. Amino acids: CASSQERRGLGGELFF.

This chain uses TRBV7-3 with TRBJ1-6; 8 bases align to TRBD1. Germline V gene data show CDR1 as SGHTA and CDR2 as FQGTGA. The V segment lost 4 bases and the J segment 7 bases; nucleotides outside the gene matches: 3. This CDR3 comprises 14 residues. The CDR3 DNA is TGTGCCAGCAGCTCCGGACAGGGAAATTCACCCCTCCACTTT. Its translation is CASSSGQGNSPLHF.

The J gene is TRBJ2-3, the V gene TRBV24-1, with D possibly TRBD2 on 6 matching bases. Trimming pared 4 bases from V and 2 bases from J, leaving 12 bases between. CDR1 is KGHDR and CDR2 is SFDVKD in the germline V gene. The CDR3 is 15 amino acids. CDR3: CATSDPSGLTDTQYF. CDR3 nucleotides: TGTGCCACCAGTGACCCGAGCGGGCTCACAGATACGCAGTATTTT.